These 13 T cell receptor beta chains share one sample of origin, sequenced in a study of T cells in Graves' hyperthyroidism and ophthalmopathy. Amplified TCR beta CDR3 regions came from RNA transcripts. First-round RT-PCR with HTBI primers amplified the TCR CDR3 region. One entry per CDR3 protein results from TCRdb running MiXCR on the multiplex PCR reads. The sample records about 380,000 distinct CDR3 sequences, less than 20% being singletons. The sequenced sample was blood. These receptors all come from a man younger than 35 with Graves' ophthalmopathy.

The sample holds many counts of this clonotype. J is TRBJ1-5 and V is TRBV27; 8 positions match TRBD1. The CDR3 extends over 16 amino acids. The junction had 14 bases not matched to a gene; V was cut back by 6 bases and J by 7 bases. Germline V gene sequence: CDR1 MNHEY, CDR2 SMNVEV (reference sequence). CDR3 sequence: CASSRGQGGSRQPQHF. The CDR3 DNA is TGTGCCAGCAGCCGTGGACAGGGAGGGTCCAGGCAGCCCCAGCATTTT.

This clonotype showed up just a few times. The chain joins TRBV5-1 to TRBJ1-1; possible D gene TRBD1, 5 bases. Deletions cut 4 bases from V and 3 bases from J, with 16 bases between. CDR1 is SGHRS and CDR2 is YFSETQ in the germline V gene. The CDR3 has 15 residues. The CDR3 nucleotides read TGCGCCAGCAGCCCGCCGGGGGTCAGGGACACTGAAGCTTTCTTT. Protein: CASSPPGVRDTEAFF.

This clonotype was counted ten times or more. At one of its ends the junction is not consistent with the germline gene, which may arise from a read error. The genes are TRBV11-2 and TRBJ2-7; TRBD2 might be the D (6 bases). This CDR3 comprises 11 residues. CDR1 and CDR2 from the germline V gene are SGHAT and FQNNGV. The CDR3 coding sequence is TGTACCAGCAGCCCCGGACTAGAGCAGTACTTC. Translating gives CTSSPGLEQYF.

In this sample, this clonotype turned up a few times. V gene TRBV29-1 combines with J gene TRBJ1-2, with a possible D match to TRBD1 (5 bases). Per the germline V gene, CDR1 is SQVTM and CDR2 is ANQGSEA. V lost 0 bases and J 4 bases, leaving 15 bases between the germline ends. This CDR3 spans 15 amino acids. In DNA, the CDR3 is TGCAGCGTTGAAGATTCAGGGTCCGCAATCTATGGCTACACCTTC. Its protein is CSVEDSGSAIYGYTF.

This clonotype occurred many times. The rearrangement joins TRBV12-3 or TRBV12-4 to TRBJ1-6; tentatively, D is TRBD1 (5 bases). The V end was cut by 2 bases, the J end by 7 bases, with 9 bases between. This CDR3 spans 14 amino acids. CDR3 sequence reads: CASSLKGKNSPLHF. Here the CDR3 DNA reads TGTGCCAGCAGTTTAAAGGGGAAAAATTCACCCCTCCACTTT.

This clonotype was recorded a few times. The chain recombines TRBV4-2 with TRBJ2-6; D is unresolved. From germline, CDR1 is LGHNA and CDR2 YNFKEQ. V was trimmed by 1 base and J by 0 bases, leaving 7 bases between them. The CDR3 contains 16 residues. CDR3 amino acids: CASSQASVSGANVLTF. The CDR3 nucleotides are TGTGCCAGCAGCCAAGCTTCGGTCTCTGGGGCCAACGTCCTGACTTTC.

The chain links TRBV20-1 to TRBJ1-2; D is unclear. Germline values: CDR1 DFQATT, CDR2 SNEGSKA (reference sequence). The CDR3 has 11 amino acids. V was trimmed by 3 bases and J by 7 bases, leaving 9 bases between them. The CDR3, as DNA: TGCAGTGCTAGTCCAGGAATTGGCTACACCTTC. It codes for CSASPGIGYTF.

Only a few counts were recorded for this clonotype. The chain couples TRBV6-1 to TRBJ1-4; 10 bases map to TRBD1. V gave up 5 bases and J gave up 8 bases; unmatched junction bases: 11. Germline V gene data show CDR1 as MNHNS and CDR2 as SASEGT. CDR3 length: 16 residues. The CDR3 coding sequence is TGTGCCAGCAGTTTAAACTCCGGGACAGGGGTGGAAAAACTGTTTTTT. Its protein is CASSLNSGTGVEKLFF.

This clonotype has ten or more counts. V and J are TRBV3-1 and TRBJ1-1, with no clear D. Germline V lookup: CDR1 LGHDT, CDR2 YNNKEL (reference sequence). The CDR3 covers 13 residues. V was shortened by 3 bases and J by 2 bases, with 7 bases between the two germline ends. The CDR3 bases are TGTGCCAGCAGCCAGGGGATTAACACTGAAGCTTTCTTT. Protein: CASSQGINTEAFF. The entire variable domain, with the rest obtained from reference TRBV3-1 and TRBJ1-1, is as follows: DTAVSQTPKYLVTQMGNDKSIKCEQNLGHDTMYWYKQDSKKFLKIMFSYNNKELIINETVPNRFSPKSPDKAHLNLHINSLELGDSAVYFCASSQGINTEAFFGQGTRLTVV.

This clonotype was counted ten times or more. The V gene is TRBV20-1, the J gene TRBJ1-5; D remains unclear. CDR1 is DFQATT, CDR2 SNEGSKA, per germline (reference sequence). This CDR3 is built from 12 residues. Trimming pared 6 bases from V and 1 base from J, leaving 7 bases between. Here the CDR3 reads CSATVSNQPQHF. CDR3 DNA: TGCAGTGCCACGGTGAGCAATCAGCCCCAGCATTTT.

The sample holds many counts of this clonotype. DNA for the CDR3: TGCGCCAGCAGCCGAGGGGGCGCAGAGACTGAAGCTTTCTTT. Translating gives CASSRGGAETEAFF. The chain employs TRBV5-1 and TRBJ1-1; 7 nucleotides match TRBD1. Germline CDR1 and CDR2: SGHRS and YFSETQ. The CDR3 contains 14 residues. J lost 5 bases, V lost 4 bases, and 8 bases had no gene match.

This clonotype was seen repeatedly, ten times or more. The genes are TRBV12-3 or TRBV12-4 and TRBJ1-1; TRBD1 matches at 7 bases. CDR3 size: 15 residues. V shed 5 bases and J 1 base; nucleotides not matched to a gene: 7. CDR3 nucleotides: TGTGCCAGCAGTCCTAGGGGGCCGGGGAACACTGAAGCTTTCTTT. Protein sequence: CASSPRGPGNTEAFF.

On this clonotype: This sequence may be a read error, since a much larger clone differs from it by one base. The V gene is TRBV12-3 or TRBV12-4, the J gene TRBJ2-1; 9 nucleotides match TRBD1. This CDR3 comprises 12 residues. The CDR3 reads CASGTGINEQSF. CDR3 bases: TGTGCCAGCGGGACAGGGATCAATGAGCAGTCCTTC.